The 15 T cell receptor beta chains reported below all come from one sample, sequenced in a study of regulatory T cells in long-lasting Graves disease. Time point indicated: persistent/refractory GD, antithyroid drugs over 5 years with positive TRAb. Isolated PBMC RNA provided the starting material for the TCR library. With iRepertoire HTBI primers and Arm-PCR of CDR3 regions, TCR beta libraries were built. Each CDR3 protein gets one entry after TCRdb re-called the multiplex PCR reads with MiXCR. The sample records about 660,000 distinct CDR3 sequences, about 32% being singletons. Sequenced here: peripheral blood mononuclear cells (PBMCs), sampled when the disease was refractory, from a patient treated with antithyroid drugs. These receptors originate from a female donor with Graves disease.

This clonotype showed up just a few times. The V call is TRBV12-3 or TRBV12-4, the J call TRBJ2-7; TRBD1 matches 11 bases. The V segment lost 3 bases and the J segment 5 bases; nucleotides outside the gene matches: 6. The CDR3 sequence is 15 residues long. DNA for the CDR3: TGTGCCAGCAGTTTCCGGACAGGGGGCTGGAACGAGCAGTACTTC. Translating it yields CASSFRTGGWNEQYF.

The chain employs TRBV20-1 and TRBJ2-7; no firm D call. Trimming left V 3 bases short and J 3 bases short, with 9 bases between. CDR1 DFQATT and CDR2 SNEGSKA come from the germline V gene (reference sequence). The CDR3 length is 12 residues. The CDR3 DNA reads TGCAGTGCTAGTTATGGGAACTACGAGCAGTACTTC. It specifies CSASYGNYEQYF.

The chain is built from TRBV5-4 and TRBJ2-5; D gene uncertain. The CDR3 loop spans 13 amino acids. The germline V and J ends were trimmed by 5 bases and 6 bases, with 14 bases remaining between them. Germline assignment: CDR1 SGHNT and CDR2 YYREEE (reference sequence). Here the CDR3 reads CASRSTLGKTQYF. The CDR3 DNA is TGTGCCAGCAGATCGACTCTGGGCAAGACCCAGTACTTC. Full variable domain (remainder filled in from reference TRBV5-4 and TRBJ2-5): ETGVTQSPTHLIKTRGQQVTLRCSSQSGHNTVSWYQQALGQGPQFIFQYYREEENGRGNFPPRFSGLQFPNYSSELNVNALELDDSALYLCASRSTLGKTQYFGPGTRLLVL.

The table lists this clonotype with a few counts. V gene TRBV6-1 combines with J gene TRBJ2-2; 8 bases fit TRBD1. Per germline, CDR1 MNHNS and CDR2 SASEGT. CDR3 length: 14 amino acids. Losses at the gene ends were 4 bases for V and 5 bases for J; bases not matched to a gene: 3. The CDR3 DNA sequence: TGTGCCAGCAGTGGGACAGGGCGGACCGGGGAGCTGTTTTTT. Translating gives CASSGTGRTGELFF.

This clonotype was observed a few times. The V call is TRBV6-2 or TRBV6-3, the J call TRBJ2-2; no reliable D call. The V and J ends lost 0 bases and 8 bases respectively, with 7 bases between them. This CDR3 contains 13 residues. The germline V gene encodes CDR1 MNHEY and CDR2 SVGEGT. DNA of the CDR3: TGTGCCAGCAGTTACTCGAATCATGGGGAGCTGTTTTTT. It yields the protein CASSYSNHGELFF.

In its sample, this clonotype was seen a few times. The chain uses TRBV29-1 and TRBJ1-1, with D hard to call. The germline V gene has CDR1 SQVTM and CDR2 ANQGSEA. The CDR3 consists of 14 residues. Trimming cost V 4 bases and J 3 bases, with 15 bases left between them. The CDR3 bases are TGCAGCGTTGTCTCGACCGAGTTTTACACTGAAGCTTTCTTT. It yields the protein CSVVSTEFYTEAFF.

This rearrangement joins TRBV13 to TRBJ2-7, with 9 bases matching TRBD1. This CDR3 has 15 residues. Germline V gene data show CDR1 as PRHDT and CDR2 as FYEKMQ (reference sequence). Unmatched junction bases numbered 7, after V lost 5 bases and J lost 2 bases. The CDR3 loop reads CASSPWTGATYEQYF. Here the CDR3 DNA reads TGTGCCAGCAGCCCGTGGACAGGGGCGACCTACGAGCAGTACTTC.

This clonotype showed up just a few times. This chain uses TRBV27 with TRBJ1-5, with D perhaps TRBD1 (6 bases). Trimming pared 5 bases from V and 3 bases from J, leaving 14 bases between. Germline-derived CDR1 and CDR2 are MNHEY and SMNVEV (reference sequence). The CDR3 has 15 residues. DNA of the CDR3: TGTGCCAGCAGTCCCCAACAGGGCTACAATCAGCCCCAGCATTTT. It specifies CASSPQQGYNQPQHF.

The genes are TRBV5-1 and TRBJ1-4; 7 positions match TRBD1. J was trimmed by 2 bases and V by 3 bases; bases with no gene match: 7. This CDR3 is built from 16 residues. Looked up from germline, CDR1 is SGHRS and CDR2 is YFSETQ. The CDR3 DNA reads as TGCGCCAGCAGCTCGGGACAGCGGGATACTAATGAAAAACTGTTTTTT. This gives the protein CASSSGQRDTNEKLFF.

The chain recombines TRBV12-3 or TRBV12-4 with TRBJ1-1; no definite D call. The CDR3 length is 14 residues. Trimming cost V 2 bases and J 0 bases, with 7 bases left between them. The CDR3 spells CASSLRELNTEAFF. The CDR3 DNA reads TGTGCCAGCAGTTTAAGAGAGCTGAACACTGAAGCTTTCTTT.

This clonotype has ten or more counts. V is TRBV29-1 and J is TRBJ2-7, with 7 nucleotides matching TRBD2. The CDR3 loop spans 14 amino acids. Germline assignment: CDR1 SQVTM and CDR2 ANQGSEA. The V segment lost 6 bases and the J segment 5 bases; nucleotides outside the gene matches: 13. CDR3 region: CSVASGRGLNEQYF. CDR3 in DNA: TGCAGCGTCGCTAGCGGTAGGGGCCTTAACGAGCAGTACTTC.

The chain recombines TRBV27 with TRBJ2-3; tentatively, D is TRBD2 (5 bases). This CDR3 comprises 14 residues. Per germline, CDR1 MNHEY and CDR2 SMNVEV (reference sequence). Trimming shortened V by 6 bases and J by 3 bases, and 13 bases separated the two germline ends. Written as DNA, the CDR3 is TGTGCCAGCAGCCGGAGGTGGGATACAGATACGCAGTATTTT. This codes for CASSRRWDTDTQYF.

The CDR3 DNA follows: TGCGCCAGCAGCGGACGTCCCCTTCTAGACAGGGCCTATGGCTACACCTTC. It translates to CASSGRPLLDRAYGYTF. The V gene is TRBV5-1, the J gene TRBJ1-2; 7 bases agree with TRBD1. Losses at the gene ends were 4 bases for V and 4 bases for J; bases not matched to a gene: 16. This CDR3 region has 17 residues. Germline lookup yields CDR1 SGHRS and CDR2 YFSETQ.

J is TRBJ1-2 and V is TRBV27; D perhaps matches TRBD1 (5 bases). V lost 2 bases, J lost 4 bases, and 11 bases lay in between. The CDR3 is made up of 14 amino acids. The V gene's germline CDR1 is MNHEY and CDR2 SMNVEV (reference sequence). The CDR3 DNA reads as TGTGCCAGCAGTTTAAAGCAGGGCGGCTATGGCTACACCTTC. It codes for CASSLKQGGYGYTF.

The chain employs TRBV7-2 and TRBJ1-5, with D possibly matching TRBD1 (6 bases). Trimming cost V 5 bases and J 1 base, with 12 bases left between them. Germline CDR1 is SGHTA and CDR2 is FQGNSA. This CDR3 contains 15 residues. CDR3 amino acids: CASSATGLSNQPQHF. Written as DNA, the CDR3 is TGTGCCAGCAGCGCTACAGGGCTAAGCAATCAGCCCCAGCATTTT. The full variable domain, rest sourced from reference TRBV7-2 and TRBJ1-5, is GAGVSQSPSNKVTEKGKDVELRCDPISGHTALYWYRQSLGQGLEFLIYFQGNSAPDKSGLPSDRFSAERTGGSVSTLTIQRTQQEDSAVYLCASSATGLSNQPQHFGDGTRLSIL.